What follows describes a single T cell receptor (beta chain). Its antigen is not known. Through Arm-PCR of CDR3 regions and iRepertoire HTBI primers, TCR beta libraries were built. As handled by the study authors: The samples included 60 to 75 TRBV and 14 to 15 TRBJ segments. From the multiplex PCR reads, TCRdb called clonotypes with MiXCR, one entry per CDR3 protein. These V and J calls rely on TCRdb rather than the paper's analysis. The sample lists about 470,000 distinct CDR3 sequences; roughly 20% were seen once. The data stem from a study of regulatory T cells in long-lasting Graves disease. At the level of the study: Graves' disease counted as persistent after over 5 years of antithyroid drugs with positive TSH receptor antibodies. Study-wide results and caveats: Accuracy may have been reduced by the small sample size.

Trimming stripped 3 bases from V and 2 bases from J, with 8 bases between. CDR1 is SGDLS and CDR2 is YYNGEE in the germline V gene. CDR3 length: 13 residues. Time point: persistent/refractory GD, antithyroid drugs over 5 years with positive TRAb. The TCR library was made from RNA extracted from PBMCs. As a group, patients came from one endocrinology department in Xi'an, China. This chain uses TRBV9 with TRBJ1-2; the D is unclear. The receptor was derived from a female donor with Graves disease. Sequencing was performed on peripheral blood mononuclear cells (PBMCs), taken when the disease was refractory, from a patient treated with antithyroid drugs. The CDR3 coding sequence is TGTGCCAGCAGCGATCCACAGAACTATGGCTACACCTTC. It is translated as CASSDPQNYGYTF.